A single T cell receptor beta chain is shown here with its context. No antigen is known for it. The PCR employed 60 Vbeta primers together with 13 Jbeta primers. Using immunoSEQ multiplex PCR, the repertoire was profiled, and TCRdb retains in-frame clones only, with some absent. Of about 180,000 clones in the sample, over 75% were seen once. The sample originates from a study of cytomegalovirus exposure and HLA in healthy donors. Whole-study results and caveats: Analysis performed later found around 15,000 TCR beta sequences associated with HLA alleles at 0.05 false discovery rate.

Germline V gene sequence: CDR1 SGHAT, CDR2 FQNNGV. This CDR3 spans 18 amino acids. Trimming cost V 6 bases and J 0 bases; bases outside gene matches: 15. This TCR was recovered from a woman between 50 and 59 years old in good health and CMV-seronegative. The gene calls are TRBV11-2 and TRBJ1-1, with TRBD1 matching 8 bases. Sequenced sample: PBMCs. CDR3 sequence: CASSLSWSLQGVNTEAFF. The CDR3 DNA follows: TGTGCCAGCAGTCTCTCGTGGTCCTTACAGGGGGTGAACACTGAAGCTTTCTTT.